This T cell receptor (beta chain) was captured in a study of CD8+ T cells in alopecia areata. Extracted RNA was reverse transcribed into cDNA, the sequencing template. The table came from immunoSEQ multiplex PCR; TCRdb's copy has only in-frame clones and leaves some out. The data hold roughly 180,000 clones, with 55% to 70% observed a single time. This clone was counted a single time. Treatment: oral pan-JAK inhibitor, 5-10 mg twice daily. CDR1 SNHLY and CDR2 FYNNEI come from the germline V gene. V dropped 8 bases and J dropped 7 bases, with 15 bases sitting between them. The CDR3 contains 12 residues.

The sequencing here drew on CD4+ T cells sorted from blood, taken at week 4, from a patient treated with tofacitinib. The V call is TRBV2, the J call TRBJ2-7; perhaps TRBD1 as D (5 bases). The clonotype was recovered from a human donor with alopecia areata. CDR3 DNA: TGTGCCAGCCGAAAGGGGTGGGGAGAGCAGTACTTC. As protein: CASRKGWGEQYF.